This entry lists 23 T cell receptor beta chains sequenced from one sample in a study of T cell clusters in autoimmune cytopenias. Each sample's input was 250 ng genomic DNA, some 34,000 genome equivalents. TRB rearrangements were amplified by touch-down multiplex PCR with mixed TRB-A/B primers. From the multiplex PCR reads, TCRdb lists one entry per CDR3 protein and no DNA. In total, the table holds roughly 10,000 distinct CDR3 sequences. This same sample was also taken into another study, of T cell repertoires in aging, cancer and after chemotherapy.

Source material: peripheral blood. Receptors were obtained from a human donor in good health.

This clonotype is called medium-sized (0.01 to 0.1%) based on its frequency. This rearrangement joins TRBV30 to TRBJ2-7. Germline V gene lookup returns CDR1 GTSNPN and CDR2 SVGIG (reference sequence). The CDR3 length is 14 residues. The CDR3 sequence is CAWSVGGSSYEQYF.

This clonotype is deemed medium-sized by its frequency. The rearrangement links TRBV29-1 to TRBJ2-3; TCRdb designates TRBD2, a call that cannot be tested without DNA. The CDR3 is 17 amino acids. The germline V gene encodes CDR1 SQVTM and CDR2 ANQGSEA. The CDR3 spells CSVEVPSGRAVADTQYF.

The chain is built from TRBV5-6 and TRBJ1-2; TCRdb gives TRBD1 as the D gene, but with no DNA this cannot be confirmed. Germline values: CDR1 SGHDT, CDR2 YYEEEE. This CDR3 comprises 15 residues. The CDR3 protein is CASTNNRGHNYGYTF.

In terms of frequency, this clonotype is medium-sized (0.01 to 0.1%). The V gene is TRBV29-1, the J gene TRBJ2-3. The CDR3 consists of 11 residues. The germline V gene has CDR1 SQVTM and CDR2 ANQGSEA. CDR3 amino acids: CSVGSTDTQYF.

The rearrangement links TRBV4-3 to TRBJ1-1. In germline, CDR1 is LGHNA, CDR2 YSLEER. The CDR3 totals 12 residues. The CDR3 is CASSQDRTEAFF.

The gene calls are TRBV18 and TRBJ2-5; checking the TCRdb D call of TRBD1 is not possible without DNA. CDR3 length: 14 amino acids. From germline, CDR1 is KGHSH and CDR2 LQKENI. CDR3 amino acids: CASSPRQEGETQYF.

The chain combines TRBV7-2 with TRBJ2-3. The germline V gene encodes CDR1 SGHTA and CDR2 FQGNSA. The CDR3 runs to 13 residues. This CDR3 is CASSLQPTDTQYF. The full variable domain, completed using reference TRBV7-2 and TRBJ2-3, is GAGVSQSPSNKVTEKGKDVELRCDPISGHTALYWYRQSLGQGLEFLIYFQGNSAPDKSGLPSDRFSAERTGGSVSTLTIQRTQQEDSAVYLCASSLQPTDTQYFGPGTRLTVL.

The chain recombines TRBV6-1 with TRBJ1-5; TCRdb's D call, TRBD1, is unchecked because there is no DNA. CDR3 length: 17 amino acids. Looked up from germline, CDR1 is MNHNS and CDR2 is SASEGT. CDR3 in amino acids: CASSYDRERGSNQPQHF.

This CDR3 is CSARTVIRDYGYTF. V gene TRBV20-1 combines with J gene TRBJ1-2; absent DNA, TCRdb's TRBD1 call cannot be checked. This CDR3 contains 14 residues. Germline V CDR1 and CDR2: DFQATT, SNEGSKA (reference sequence).

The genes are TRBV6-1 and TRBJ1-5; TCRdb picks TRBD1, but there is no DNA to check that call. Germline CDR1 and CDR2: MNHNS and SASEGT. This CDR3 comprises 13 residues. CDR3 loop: CASSVIRGQPQHF.

This chain's CDR3 is CASSISGYTEAFF. This chain connects TRBV19 to TRBJ1-1. The CDR3 is 13 residues long. The germline V gene encodes CDR1 LNHDA and CDR2 SQIVND (reference sequence).

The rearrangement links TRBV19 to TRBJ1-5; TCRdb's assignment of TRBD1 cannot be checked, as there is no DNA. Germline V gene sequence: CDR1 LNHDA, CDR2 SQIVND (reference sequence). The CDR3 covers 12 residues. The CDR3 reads CAVGRGNQPQHF.

CDR3 sequence: CASSDGRGRSGFIRGYTF. This chain joins TRBV5-6 and TRBJ1-2; the TCRdb D gene call, TRBD1, has no DNA to confirm it. Germline lookup yields CDR1 SGHDT and CDR2 YYEEEE. The CDR3 runs to 18 residues.

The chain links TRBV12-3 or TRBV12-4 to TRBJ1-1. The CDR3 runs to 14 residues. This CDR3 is CASSYVGSNTEAFF.

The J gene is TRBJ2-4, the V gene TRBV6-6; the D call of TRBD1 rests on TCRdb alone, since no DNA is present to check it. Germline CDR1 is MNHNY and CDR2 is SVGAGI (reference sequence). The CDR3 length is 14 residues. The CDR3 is CASQHTGQENIQYF.

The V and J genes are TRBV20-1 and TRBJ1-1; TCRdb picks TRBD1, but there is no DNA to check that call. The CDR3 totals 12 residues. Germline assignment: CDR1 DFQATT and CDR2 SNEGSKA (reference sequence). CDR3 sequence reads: CSANRANTEAFF.

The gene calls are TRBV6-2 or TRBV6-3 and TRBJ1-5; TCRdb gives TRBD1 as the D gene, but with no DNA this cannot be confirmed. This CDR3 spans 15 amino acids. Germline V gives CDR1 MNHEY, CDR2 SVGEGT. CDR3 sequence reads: CASRLGTGFNQPQHF.

The CDR3 reads CASSAGTGFTGELFF. The chain has TRBV18 and TRBJ2-2; the TRBD1 assignment by TCRdb is unverifiable without DNA. The CDR3 is 15 amino acids. The germline V gene has CDR1 KGHSH and CDR2 LQKENI.

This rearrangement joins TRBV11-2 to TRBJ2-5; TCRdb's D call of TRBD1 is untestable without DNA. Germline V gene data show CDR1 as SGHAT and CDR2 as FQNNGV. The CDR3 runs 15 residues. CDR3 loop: CASSAQAGVGETQYF.

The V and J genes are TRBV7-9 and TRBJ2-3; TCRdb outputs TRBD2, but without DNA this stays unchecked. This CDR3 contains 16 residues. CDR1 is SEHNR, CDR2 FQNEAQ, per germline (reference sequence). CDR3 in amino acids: CASNQPGRTSTDTQYF.

The CDR3 reads CAWRTGIEQYF. J is TRBJ2-7 and V is TRBV30; TCRdb proposes TRBD1, but this gene call is untestable without DNA. Germline CDR1 is GTSNPN and CDR2 is SVGIG (reference sequence). This CDR3 has 11 residues. Full variable domain (outside the CDR3, taken from reference TRBV30 and TRBJ2-7): SQTIHQWPATLVQPVGSPLSLECTVEGTSNPNLYWYRQAAGRGLQLLFYSVGIGQISSEVPQNLSASRPQDRQFILSSKKLLLSDSGFYLCAWRTGIEQYFGPGTRLTVT.

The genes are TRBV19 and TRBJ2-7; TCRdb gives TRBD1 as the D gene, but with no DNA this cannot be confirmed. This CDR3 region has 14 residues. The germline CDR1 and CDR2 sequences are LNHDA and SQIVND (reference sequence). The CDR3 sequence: CASSRFTGDYEQYF.

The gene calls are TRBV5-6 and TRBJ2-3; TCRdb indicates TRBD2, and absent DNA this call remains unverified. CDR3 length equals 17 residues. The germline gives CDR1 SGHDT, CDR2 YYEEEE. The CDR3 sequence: CASSPTKRGRGTDTQYF.